The 16 T cell receptor beta chains in this list originate from one sample, sequenced in a study of cytomegalovirus exposure and HLA in healthy donors. Here immunoSEQ multiplex PCR was the method, and the copy in TCRdb shows in-frame clones only, minus some. Of tens of thousands of clones detected, about 94% appear once; the ten largest clones hold approximately 1.3%. Sequencing used PBMCs. These receptors were obtained from a young man in good health and CMV-seropositive.

V is TRBV5-6 and J is TRBJ1-1; the D gene is possibly TRBD1 (5 bases). Trimming left V 5 bases short and J 1 base short, with 18 bases between. The CDR3 has 16 residues. Germline loops: CDR1 SGHDT, CDR2 YYEEEE. CDR3 in amino acids: CASRSYPGGANTEAFF. The CDR3 nucleotides read TGTGCCAGCAGATCCTACCCCGGCGGGGCGAACACTGAAGCTTTCTTT. The entire variable domain, with the rest obtained from reference TRBV5-6 and TRBJ1-1, is as follows: DAGVTQSPTHLIKTRGQQVTLRCSPKSGHDTVSWYQQALGQGPQFIFQYYEEEERQRGNFPDRFSGHQFPNYSSELNVNALLLGDSALYLCASRSYPGGANTEAFFGQGTRLTVV.

DNA for the CDR3: TGTGCCAGCAGCCCACCCCTTGGCACCCAAGCCCGGGCCTACGAGCAGTACTTC. Translation: CASSPPLGTQARAYEQYF. V and J are TRBV7-8 and TRBJ2-7, with D unresolved. Trimming stripped 5 bases from V and 2 bases from J, with 25 bases between. Germline V CDR1 and CDR2: SGHVS, FQNEAQ. This CDR3 comprises 18 residues.

The rearrangement uses TRBV27 and TRBJ2-5, with D unclear. The better agreement between TRBJ2-7 and the DNA end casts doubt on the J call. The CDR3 is made up of 15 amino acids. Per the germline V gene, CDR1 is MNHEY and CDR2 is SMNVEV (reference sequence). In DNA, the CDR3 is TGTGCCAGCAGTTTAAGGCAGACTGGCCCCTACGAGCAGTACTTC. Protein sequence: CASSLRQTGPYEQYF.

In its sample, this clone was seen once. The chain joins TRBV6-1 to TRBJ2-2, with TRBD1 matching over 8 bases. The germline V gene encodes CDR1 MNHNS and CDR2 SASEGT. The V and J ends lost 8 bases and 4 bases, in that order; junction bases with no gene match: 3. The CDR3 has 13 amino acids. The chain's CDR3 is CASWDRPTGELFF. CDR3 coding DNA: TGTGCCAGCTGGGACAGGCCCACCGGGGAGCTGTTTTTT.

The chain carries TRBV9 and TRBJ2-1; 9 bases align to TRBD2. This CDR3 contains 16 residues. V shed 7 bases, J shed 3 bases, and the junction held 11 bases outside the gene matches. Per germline, CDR1 SGDLS and CDR2 YYNGEE. CDR3 sequence: CASSGTSLLGYNEQFF. The CDR3 DNA follows: TGTGCCAGCTCCGGGACTAGCCTATTGGGCTACAATGAGCAGTTCTTC. Filled out from reference TRBV9 and TRBJ2-1, the complete variable domain reads DSGVTQTPKHLITATGQRVTLRCSPRSGDLSVYWYQQSLDQGLQFLIQYYNGEERAKGNILERFSAQQFPDLHSELNLSSLELGDSALYFCASSGTSLLGYNEQFFGPGTRLTVL.

This sequence joins TRBV2 and TRBJ1-5; 9 nucleotides line up with TRBD1. This CDR3 contains 13 residues. The V gene's germline CDR1 is SNHLY and CDR2 FYNNEI. J gave up 4 bases and V 8 bases, and 3 bases lay outside the gene matches. The CDR3 here is CASRTGANQPQHF. In nucleotides, the CDR3 is TGTGCCAGCCGGACAGGGGCTAATCAGCCCCAGCATTTT.

In this sample, this clone turned up once. The rearrangement joins TRBV27 to TRBJ2-1, with a possible D match to TRBD2 (6 bases). The ends were cut back, 6 bases at V and 0 bases at J, with 15 bases in the middle. The germline V gene has CDR1 MNHEY and CDR2 SMNVEV (reference sequence). CDR3 length: 16 amino acids. CDR3 region: CASRWDFRSSYNEQFF. Here the CDR3 DNA reads TGTGCCAGCAGATGGGACTTCCGGAGCTCCTACAATGAGCAGTTCTTC.

This sequence joins TRBV7-6 and TRBJ2-3; tentatively, D is TRBD2 (5 bases). The CDR3 contains 16 residues. The V gene's germline CDR1 is SGHVS and CDR2 FNYEAQ. V lost 5 bases and J lost 2, with 17 bases in between. CDR3 nucleotide sequence: TGTGCCAGCAGCCCGACCTTGGGTCTAGCCACAGATACGCAGTATTTT. Protein product: CASSPTLGLATDTQYF. Full variable domain (rest looked up from reference TRBV7-6 and TRBJ2-3): GAGVSQSPRYKVTKRGQDVALRCDPISGHVSLYWYRQALGQGPEFLTYFNYEAQQDKSGLPNDRFSAERPEGSISTLTIQRTEQRDSAMYRCASSPTLGLATDTQYFGPGTRLTVL.

The rearrangement uses TRBV4-1 and TRBJ2-3; 11 bases fit TRBD1. The CDR3 length is 18 residues. The trim removed 1 base at V and 4 bases at J, leaving 10 bases unmatched. Germline assignment: CDR1 MGHRA and CDR2 YSYEKL. The CDR3 loop is CASSQGRLGDRGADTQYF. CDR3 sequence (DNA): TGCGCCAGCAGCCAAGGGCGCTTGGGGGACAGGGGGGCAGATACGCAGTATTTT.

The rearrangement joins TRBV7-6 to TRBJ2-5, with D possibly TRBD2 on 5 matching bases. CDR3 size: 15 residues. Germline V lookup: CDR1 SGHVS, CDR2 FNYEAQ. V shed 1 base and J shed 5 bases, with 14 bases lying between them. This chain's CDR3 is CASSLVGREGETQYF. The CDR3 DNA sequence: TGTGCCAGCAGCTTAGTAGGACGAGAGGGCGAGACCCAGTACTTC.

J is TRBJ2-1 and V is TRBV27; 9 bases fit TRBD2. CDR3 length: 13 residues. V dropped 6 bases and J dropped 6; count of bases not matched to a gene: 3. Germline V gives CDR1 MNHEY, CDR2 SMNVEV (reference sequence). CDR3 loop: CASRLSGGNEQFF. The CDR3 nucleotides are TGTGCCAGCAGACTTAGCGGGGGCAATGAGCAGTTCTTC.

The chain carries TRBV11-3 and TRBJ2-1, with TRBD1 identical over 7 bases. With 2 bases clipped from V and 3 bases from J, the junction kept 13 bases outside the gene matches. This CDR3 is built from 18 residues. Germline lookup yields CDR1 SGHNT and CDR2 YENEEA. The CDR3 sequence: CASSLTDQGTEDYNEQFF. CDR3 DNA sequence: TGTGCCAGCAGCTTAACTGATCAGGGGACAGAAGACTACAATGAGCAGTTCTTC.

The chain joins TRBV13 to TRBJ1-2; D uncertain. This CDR3 spans 13 amino acids. Deletions cut 4 bases from V and 7 bases from J, with 13 bases between. Germline loops: CDR1 PRHDT, CDR2 FYEKMQ (reference sequence). The CDR3: CASSSWTEIGYTF. CDR3 bases: TGTGCCAGCAGCTCCTGGACTGAGATTGGCTACACCTTC. The complete variable domain, with remaining parts taken from reference TRBV13 and TRBJ1-2, reads AAGVIQSPRHLIKEKRETATLKCYPIPRHDTVYWYQQGPGQDPQFLISFYEKMQSDKGSIPDRFSAQQFSDYHSELNMSSLELGDSALYFCASSSWTEIGYTFGSGTRLTVV.

The rearrangement uses TRBV27 and TRBJ2-1, with 10 bases lining up with TRBD2. The CDR3 loop spans 17 amino acids. Germline CDR1 MNHEY, CDR2 SMNVEV (reference sequence). V lost 8 bases to trimming and J lost 4 bases; unmatched junction nucleotides: 14. The CDR3 is CASGIYSSGGLYNEQFF. CDR3 sequence (DNA): TGTGCCAGCGGGATTTACTCTAGCGGGGGACTTTACAATGAGCAGTTCTTC.

This clone was recorded only once. The chain links TRBV5-1 to TRBJ2-7; TRBD1 matches 9 bases. CDR3 size: 16 residues. V was clipped by 0 bases and J by 0 bases; unmatched bases: 4. The germline V gene has CDR1 SGHRS and CDR2 YFSETQ. Here the CDR3 DNA reads TGCGCCAGCAGCTTGGGGACAGGGGTGATCTCCTACGAGCAGTACTTC. This sequence encodes CASSLGTGVISYEQYF.

The chain joins TRBV6-1 to TRBJ1-2; 9 bases map to TRBD1. CDR1 and CDR2 from the germline V gene are MNHNS and SASEGT. The CDR3 runs to 14 residues. J lost 9 bases, V lost 1 base, and 6 bases had no gene match. The CDR3 here is CASSEGTGAWSYTF. The DNA of the CDR3 is TGTGCCAGCAGTGAAGGGACAGGGGCGTGGAGCTACACCTTC.